Following are 18 T cell receptor beta chains from one sample sequenced in a study of blood T cell repertoires in COVID-19. Using immunoSEQ multiplex PCR, the repertoire was profiled, and TCRdb retains in-frame clones only, with some absent. Seen here are 94,000 or so clones, almost 90% observed once, and the top ten hold roughly 8.7%. Sequencing used peripheral blood. The source of these receptors is a woman in her sixties or seventies with acute or convalescent COVID-19.

V gene TRBV3-1 (or the pseudogene TRBV3-2) combines with J gene TRBJ1-3, with D maybe TRBD1 (6 bases). This CDR3 is 15 amino acids long. Trimming removed 2 bases at V and 2 bases at J, with 10 bases between. Germline assignment: CDR1 LGHDT and CDR2 YNNKEL (reference sequence). The CDR3 region is CASSQKWTAGNTIYF. The CDR3 nucleotides read TGTGCCAGCAGCCAAAAATGGACAGCTGGAAACACCATATATTTT.

V is TRBV5-6 and J is TRBJ2-1; D not resolved. V was clipped by 3 bases and J by 1 base, with 8 bases between them. Looked up from germline, CDR1 is SGHDT and CDR2 is YYEEEE. There are 14 residues in the CDR3. In nucleotides, the CDR3 is TGTGCCAGCAGCTCAGATAATTCCTACAATGAGCAGTTCTTC. This translates into CASSSDNSYNEQFF.

This clone came up a few times. This chain joins TRBV3-1 (or the pseudogene TRBV3-2) and TRBJ2-1; 7 positions agree with TRBD2. The CDR3 totals 17 residues. CDR1 LGHDT and CDR2 YNNKEL come from the germline V gene (reference sequence). J gave up 0 bases and V 0 bases, and 5 bases lay outside the gene matches. The CDR3 sequence: CASSQDPGGSSYNEQFF. DNA of the CDR3: TGTGCCAGCAGCCAAGATCCGGGCGGGAGCTCCTACAATGAGCAGTTCTTC.

This clone was seen a single time. The chain joins TRBV28 to TRBJ1-6, with D possibly matching TRBD1 (5 bases). The CDR3 is 18 residues long. V dropped 5 bases and J dropped 1 base, with 18 bases sitting between them. Germline V gene data show CDR1 as MDHEN and CDR2 as SYDVKM. In nucleotides, the CDR3 is TGTGCCAGCAGTCCAGGGAAGGCCCGGGCGTCCTATAATTCACCCCTCCACTTT. This codes for CASSPGKARASYNSPLHF.

The V and J genes are TRBV27 and TRBJ2-7, with D perhaps TRBD2 (7 bases). The germline CDR1 and CDR2 sequences are MNHEY and SMNVEV (reference sequence). The CDR3 runs to 15 residues. Between the trimmed V and J ends, which lost 7 bases and 0 bases, there was a span of 16 bases. The chain's CDR3 is CASTPWGGPSYEQYF. The CDR3 coding sequence is TGTGCCAGCACCCCATGGGGGGGGCCCTCCTACGAGCAGTACTTC.

CDR3 nucleotides: TGTGCCAGCAGCGCCGCTCACTCCACTGCCACCGGGGAGCTGTTTTTT. This encodes CASSAAHSTATGELFF. The chain links TRBV9 to TRBJ2-2; D is uncertain. CDR3 length equals 16 residues. CDR1 is SGDLS, CDR2 YYNGEE, per germline. Deletions cut 3 bases from V and 4 bases from J, with 16 bases between. Full variable domain (remainder filled in from reference TRBV9 and TRBJ2-2): DSGVTQTPKHLITATGQRVTLRCSPRSGDLSVYWYQQSLDQGLQFLIQYYNGEERAKGNILERFSAQQFPDLHSELNLSSLELGDSALYFCASSAAHSTATGELFFGEGSRLTVL.

This clone occurred once. V usage is TRBV5-5 and J usage is TRBJ2-7, with 9 bases identical to TRBD2. J lost 4 bases, V lost 1 base, and 6 bases had no gene match. The CDR3 has 15 residues. Germline CDR1 reads SGHKS; CDR2 reads YYEKEE (reference sequence). The CDR3 loop is CASSLWGTSTYEQYF. The CDR3 DNA is TGTGCCAGCAGCTTGTGGGGGACTAGCACTTACGAGCAGTACTTC.

The CDR3 DNA is TGTGCCAGCAGCCCTACCCGGACAGTCTGGAATCAAGCTTTCTTT. As protein: CASSPTRTVWNQAFF. The rearrangement joins TRBV9 to TRBJ1-1; D possibly corresponds to TRBD1 (6 bases). This CDR3 spans 15 amino acids. V was trimmed by 4 bases and J by 9 bases, leaving 22 bases between them. Germline assignment: CDR1 SGDLS and CDR2 YYNGEE.

CDR3 protein: CASSPGTGGTYEQYF. The CDR3 DNA is TGTGCCAGCTCACCCGGGACAGGGGGTACCTACGAGCAGTACTTC. This chain uses TRBV18 with TRBJ2-7; 11 nucleotides line up with TRBD1. V dropped 3 bases and J dropped 2; count of bases not matched to a gene: 3. The V gene's germline CDR1 is KGHSH and CDR2 LQKENI. This CDR3 is built from 15 residues.

The chain recombines TRBV6-5 with TRBJ2-3; 10 nucleotides line up with TRBD1. The CDR3 has 14 residues. Germline loops: CDR1 MNHEY, CDR2 SVGAGI. V was clipped by 6 bases and J by 6 bases; unmatched bases: 6. The CDR3 sequence is CASRLDRGLDTQYF. In DNA form, the CDR3 reads TGTGCCAGCAGACTAGACAGGGGGCTGGATACGCAGTATTTT.

This clone was found once. The genes are TRBV29-1 and TRBJ2-5; D perhaps matches TRBD1 (6 bases). V was trimmed by 4 bases and J by 5 bases, leaving 14 bases between them. CDR1 is SQVTM, CDR2 ANQGSEA, per germline. The CDR3 has 13 residues. CDR3 DNA sequence: TGCAGCGTTGGAGACAGGCCTGTGGAGACCCAGTACTTC. This sequence encodes CSVGDRPVETQYF.

The J gene is TRBJ2-1, the V gene TRBV7-2; TRBD2 is a possible D gene (6 bases). Germline V CDR1 and CDR2: SGHTA, FQGNSA. V gave up 1 base and J gave up 0 bases, with 16 bases separating them. The CDR3 is made up of 18 amino acids. The CDR3 DNA reads TGTGCCAGCAGCTTAGTTAGCGGTACCTTTAGCTCCTACAATGAGCAGTTCTTC. It encodes CASSLVSGTFSSYNEQFF.

V usage is TRBV4-1 and J usage is TRBJ2-5; D remains ambiguous. The V end was cut by 1 base, the J end by 5 bases, with 8 bases between. This CDR3 comprises 13 residues. The germline gives CDR1 MGHRA, CDR2 YSYEKL. The CDR3 DNA reads as TGCGCCAGCAGCCAAGTTCTATGGGAGACCCAGTACTTC. It codes for CASSQVLWETQYF.

The chain is built from TRBV4-1 and TRBJ2-7; D is ambiguous. This CDR3 spans 14 amino acids. Per germline, CDR1 MGHRA and CDR2 YSYEKL. Trimming left V 4 bases short and J 3 bases short, with 13 bases between. The CDR3, as DNA: TGCGCCAGCAGCCTAGAGCCACTGAACTACGAGCAGTACTTC. Translating gives CASSLEPLNYEQYF.

V gene TRBV7-9 combines with J gene TRBJ1-2; D remains ambiguous. Trimming removed 4 bases at V and 7 bases at J, with 7 bases between. The CDR3 consists of 11 residues. Germline V gene lookup returns CDR1 SEHNR and CDR2 FQNEAQ (reference sequence). CDR3 protein: CASSWTSGYTF. CDR3 nucleotide sequence: TGTGCCAGCAGCTGGACTTCTGGCTACACCTTC.

The chain has TRBV7-2 and TRBJ2-5; TRBD2 matches at 9 bases. Germline V CDR1 and CDR2: SGHTA, FQGNSA. This CDR3 is 15 amino acids long. V trimming: 8 bases; J trimming: 5 bases; junction bases outside the gene matches: 12. CDR3: CASGKSGRSTETQYF. DNA of the CDR3: TGTGCCAGCGGTAAAAGCGGGAGGTCGACGGAGACCCAGTACTTC. The entire variable domain, with the rest obtained from reference TRBV7-2 and TRBJ2-5, is as follows: GAGVSQSPSNKVTEKGKDVELRCDPISGHTALYWYRQSLGQGLEFLIYFQGNSAPDKSGLPSDRFSAERTGGSVSTLTIQRTQQEDSAVYLCASGKSGRSTETQYFGPGTRLLVL.

V gene TRBV9 combines with J gene TRBJ2-1; 11 bases align to TRBD1. The CDR3 is made up of 22 amino acids. V lost 0 bases to trimming and J lost 4 bases; unmatched junction nucleotides: 21. Looked up from germline, CDR1 is SGDLS and CDR2 is YYNGEE. CDR3 amino acids: CASSVAPIGGRQDRGRYNEQFF. Here the CDR3 DNA reads TGTGCCAGCAGCGTAGCCCCAATCGGGGGTCGACAGGACAGGGGGCGGTACAATGAGCAGTTCTTC.

This clone was counted a single time. V gene TRBV1 combines with J gene TRBJ1-3; the table gives TRBD1 as D, unverified against the DNA. TRBV1 is a documented pseudogene. The CDR3 has 14 amino acids. CDR3 nucleotide sequence: TGCACCAGCAGCCAAGCCGGGACAGGGGCCACGTACTATTTT. It encodes CTSSQAGTGATYYF.